These 16 T cell receptor beta chains originate from one sample sequenced in a study of T-cell memory formation after mild COVID-19. TCRdb passed the 5' RACE reads through MiXCR, listing each CDR3 protein once. This sample has fewer than 450,000 distinct CDR3 sequences; 24% occur once, and the top ten carry 7% to 9.5%. Input material: PBMCs or a T cell subset sorted from them (not recorded which). Receptors were obtained from an adult woman who had mild COVID-19 (a few samples of this study predate the infection). Cell type and time point are not known.

In this sample, this clonotype turned up a few times. The J gene is TRBJ2-6, the V gene TRBV14; TRBD2 matches 8 bases. CDR3 length: 16 residues. Per germline, CDR1 SGHDN and CDR2 FVKESK. The V segment lost 7 bases and the J segment 4 bases; nucleotides outside the gene matches: 9. CDR3 region: CASTSGGAIGANVLTF. In DNA, the CDR3 is TGTGCCAGCACCTCGGGGGGGGCGATAGGGGCCAACGTCCTGACTTTC.

A few counts support this clonotype. The chain has TRBV7-6 and TRBJ2-3; D is unresolved. Trimming stripped 5 bases from V and 5 bases from J, with 8 bases between. This CDR3 has 12 amino acids. Per the germline V gene, CDR1 is SGHVS and CDR2 is FNYEAQ. The CDR3 here is CASSRTLDTQYF. Written as DNA, the CDR3 is TGTGCCAGCAGCCGCACGTTAGATACGCAGTATTTT.

The chain combines TRBV6-5 with TRBJ2-1, with 13 bases lining up with TRBD2. CDR1 and CDR2 from the germline V gene are MNHEY and SVGAGI. Trimming cost V 6 bases and J 4 bases; bases outside gene matches: 6. The CDR3 totals 16 residues. The CDR3 nucleotides read TGTGCCAGCAGACACGGGACTAGCGGGACGTACAATGAGCAGTTCTTC. Translated, it gives CASRHGTSGTYNEQFF.

The sample holds a few counts of this clonotype. The chain uses TRBV7-9 and TRBJ2-3, with 8 nucleotides matching TRBD2. Germline trimming cut 5 bases from V and 2 bases from J; bases unmatched to any gene: 12. Looked up from germline, CDR1 is SEHNR and CDR2 is FQNEAQ (reference sequence). The CDR3 runs 17 residues. CDR3 region: CASSLPILAALTDTQYF. Here the CDR3 DNA reads TGTGCCAGCAGCCTCCCAATACTAGCGGCCCTCACAGATACGCAGTATTTT.

This clonotype was observed a few times. The chain combines TRBV7-6 with TRBJ2-3; D is uncertain. The CDR3 sequence is 12 residues long. Trimming stripped 4 bases from V and 4 bases from J, with 6 bases between. Germline V gene data show CDR1 as SGHVS and CDR2 as FNYEAQ. The CDR3, as DNA: TGTGCCAGCAGCTCCATGGCAGATACGCAGTATTTT. It codes for CASSSMADTQYF.

This chain connects TRBV5-1 to TRBJ2-1, with D hard to call. The CDR3 loop spans 13 amino acids. With 0 bases removed from V and 3 bases from J, the gap between germline ends came to 4 bases. Germline CDR1 and CDR2: SGHRS and YFSETQ. The chain's CDR3 is CASSLVYYNEQFF. CDR3 nucleotides: TGCGCCAGCAGCTTGGTATACTACAATGAGCAGTTCTTC. Using reference TRBV5-1 and TRBJ2-1 for the parts outside the CDR3, the full variable domain is KAGVTQTPRYLIKTRGQQVTLSCSPISGHRSVSWYQQTPGQGLQFLFEYFSETQRNKGNFPGRFSGRQFSNSRSEMNVSTLELGDSALYLCASSLVYYNEQFFGPGTRLTVL.

This clonotype was seen a few times. The V and J genes are TRBV27 and TRBJ2-3, with a possible D match to TRBD2 (5 bases). The germline gives CDR1 MNHEY, CDR2 SMNVEV (reference sequence). Deletions cut 5 bases from V and 5 bases from J, with 8 bases between. This CDR3 has 12 residues. In DNA form, the CDR3 reads TGTGCCAGCAGTCTCACTAGAGATACGCAGTATTTT. Translation: CASSLTRDTQYF.

This clonotype was observed a handful of times. This CDR3 is CSGRTTGELFF. The DNA for the CDR3 is TGCAGCGGACGGACGACCGGGGAGCTGTTTTTT. This chain uses TRBV29-1 with TRBJ2-2, with D uncertain. CDR1 SQVTM and CDR2 ANQGSEA come from the germline V gene. V was trimmed by 7 bases and J by 5 bases, leaving 8 bases between them. The CDR3 contains 11 residues.

The chain uses TRBV12-3 or TRBV12-4 and TRBJ1-2, with 7 bases lining up with TRBD1. The CDR3 loop spans 13 amino acids. The V and J ends lost 6 bases and 8 bases, in that order; junction bases with no gene match: 9. CDR3 residues: CASRRDRMHGYTF. The DNA of the CDR3 is TGTGCCAGCAGACGGGACAGAATGCACGGCTACACCTTC.

A few counts support this clonotype. The J gene is TRBJ2-1, the V gene TRBV5-6; 10 bases fit TRBD2. Germline assignment: CDR1 SGHDT and CDR2 YYEEEE. V gave up 0 bases and J gave up 3 bases; unmatched junction bases: 3. This CDR3 is 16 amino acids long. The CDR3 nucleotides are TGTGCCAGCAGCTTGGATAGCGGGAGGCTCTACAATGAGCAGTTCTTC. It encodes CASSLDSGRLYNEQFF.

V gene TRBV7-8 combines with J gene TRBJ1-5; TRBD1 might be the D (6 bases). V was cut by 1 base and J by 6 bases, with 13 bases left in between. This CDR3 is 15 amino acids long. The germline V gene has CDR1 SGHVS and CDR2 FQNEAQ. CDR3 nucleotide sequence: TGTGCCAGCAGCTTAGTGACAGGTACCGGTCAGCCCCAGCATTTT. Translation: CASSLVTGTGQPQHF.

This clonotype was observed at least ten times. This chain links TRBV6-5 with TRBJ2-3; perhaps TRBD1 as D (5 bases). Germline assignment: CDR1 MNHEY and CDR2 SVGAGI. This CDR3 spans 16 amino acids. The V end was cut by 5 bases, the J end by 5 bases, with 20 bases between. The CDR3 protein is CASSQTGFPRVDTQYF. DNA for the CDR3: TGTGCCAGCAGTCAAACAGGCTTTCCTCGGGTAGATACGCAGTATTTT.

In its sample, this clonotype was seen a few times. The chain has TRBV12-3 or TRBV12-4 and TRBJ2-1; 11 bases fit TRBD2. V was clipped by 3 bases and J by 9 bases; unmatched bases: 10. CDR3 length: 16 amino acids. CDR3 loop: CASSFRGSGGAFEQFF. For the CDR3, the DNA is TGTGCCAGCAGTTTTCGGGGTAGCGGGGGGGCCTTTGAGCAGTTCTTC.

V and J are TRBV29-1 and TRBJ2-2, with 8 nucleotides matching TRBD2. Trimming removed 7 bases from V and 0 bases from J; junction bases left unmatched: 4. CDR3 size: 14 residues. Germline CDR1 and CDR2: SQVTM and ANQGSEA. The CDR3 protein is CSAIAGTNTGELFF. The CDR3 DNA reads as TGCAGCGCTATAGCGGGGACGAACACCGGGGAGCTGTTTTTT.

This clonotype was seen a single time. The chain is built from TRBV7-2 and TRBJ1-5, with D perhaps matching TRBD1 (5 bases). Trimming cost V 3 bases and J 2 bases, with 11 bases left between them. The CDR3 has 15 residues. Germline V gives CDR1 SGHTA, CDR2 FQGNSA. The CDR3 DNA reads as TGTGCCAGCAGCTTCGGGGCGAGCGGCAATCAGCCCCAGCATTTT. As protein: CASSFGASGNQPQHF.

This clonotype has more than one count but fewer than ten. The V and J genes are TRBV6-5 and TRBJ1-2; possible D gene TRBD1, 5 bases. CDR1 is MNHEY and CDR2 is SVGAGI in the germline V gene. The CDR3 totals 15 residues. The V end lost 0 bases, the J end lost 1 base, and 9 bases lay between the germline ends. The CDR3 here is CASSYSPRGNYGYTF. The CDR3, as DNA: TGTGCCAGCAGTTACTCGCCGAGGGGTAACTATGGCTACACCTTC.